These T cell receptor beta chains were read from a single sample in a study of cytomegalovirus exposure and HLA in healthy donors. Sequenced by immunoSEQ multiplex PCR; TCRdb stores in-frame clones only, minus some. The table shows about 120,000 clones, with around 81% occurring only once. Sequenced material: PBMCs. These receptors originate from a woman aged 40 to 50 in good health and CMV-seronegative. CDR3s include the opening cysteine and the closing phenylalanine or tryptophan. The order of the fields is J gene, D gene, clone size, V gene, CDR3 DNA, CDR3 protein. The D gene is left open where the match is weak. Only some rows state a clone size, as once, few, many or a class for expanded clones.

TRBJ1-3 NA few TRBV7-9 TGTGCCAGCAGCTTATCAGGGCCCTTTCAAGGAAACACCATATATTTT CASSLSGPFQGNTIYF
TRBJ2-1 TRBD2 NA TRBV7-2 TGTGCCAGCAGCCTGCTAGCGGGGTACAATGAGCAGTTCTTC CASSLLAGYNEQFF
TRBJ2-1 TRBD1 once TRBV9 TGTGCCAGCAGCGGACAGGGACAGGCGTACAATGAGCAGTTCTTC CASSGQGQAYNEQFF
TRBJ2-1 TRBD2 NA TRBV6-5 TGTGCCAGCAGTTACTCAGTCGCGGGAGGGCCTTTTGAGCAGTTCTTC CASSYSVAGGPFEQFF
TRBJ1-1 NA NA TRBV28 TGTGCCAGCAGTTCTTTTGGAGCGAAGAACACTGAAGCTTTCTTT CASSSFGAKNTEAFF
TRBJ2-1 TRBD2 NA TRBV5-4 TGTGCCAGCAGCTTGTTCCTAGCGGGGCTAACCAGCTCCTACAATGAGCAGTTCTTC CASSLFLAGLTSSYNEQFF
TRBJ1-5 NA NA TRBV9 TGTGCCAGCAGCGTAGACTGGGCTCAGCCCCAGCATTTT CASSVDWAQPQHF
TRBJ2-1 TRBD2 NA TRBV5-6 TGTGCCAGCAGCTCGACGCGGGAGAGATCCTACAATGAGCAGTTCTTC CASSSTRERSYNEQFF
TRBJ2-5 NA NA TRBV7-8 TGTGCCAGCAGCTTCCAAGGAGGGTCCTCAGAGACCCAGTACTTC CASSFQGGSSETQYF
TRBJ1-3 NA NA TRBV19 TGTGCCAGTAGTATGAGGGTGCAAGGACCGTTCTCTGGAAACACCATATATTTT CASSMRVQGPFSGNTIYF
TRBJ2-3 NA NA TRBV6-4 TGTGCCAGCAGCGCCGGGACAAACACAGATACGCAGTATTTT CASSAGTNTDTQYF
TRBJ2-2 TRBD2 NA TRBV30 TGTGCCTGGACTAGCGGGGGTACCCTCGGGGACACCGGGGAGCTGTTTTTT CAWTSGGTLGDTGELFF
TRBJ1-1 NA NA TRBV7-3 TGTGCCGGCAGCGACGGACTGGGAGGGACTGAAGCTTTCTTT CAGSDGLGGTEAFF
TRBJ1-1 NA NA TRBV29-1 TGCAGCGGTGAAGGGGCCTCGGCGTCCACTGAAGCTTTCTTT CSGEGASASTEAFF
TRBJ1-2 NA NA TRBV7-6 TGTGCCAGCAGCTTAGCTCCGGGAAGTGACTATGGCTACACCTTC CASSLAPGSDYGYTF
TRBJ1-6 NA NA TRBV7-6 TGTGCCAGCAGCTCTAGTGGGGGCAGGTCACCCCTCCACTTT CASSSSGGRSPLHF
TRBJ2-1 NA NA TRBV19 TGTGCCAGTAGTATTGGGGACTTGCTAGGGAATGAGCAGTTCTTC CASSIGDLLGNEQFF
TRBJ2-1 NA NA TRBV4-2 TGTGCCAGCAGCCAAGAAACGTTCCCCGCGTACAATGAGCAGTTCTTC CASSQETFPAYNEQFF
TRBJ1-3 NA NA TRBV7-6 TGTGCCAGCAGCTTAGCGTCGGGGACTGGAAACACCATATATTTT CASSLASGTGNTIYF
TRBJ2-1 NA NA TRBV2 TGTGCCAGCAGTGAGGGAGGCTACTCCAGCCCGTTCTTC CASSEGGYSSPFF
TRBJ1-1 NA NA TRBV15 TGTGCCACCAGCAGAGAGGTGAGGAACACTGAAGCTTTCTTT CATSREVRNTEAFF
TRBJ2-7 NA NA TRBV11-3 TGTGCCAGCAGCGTAGGACGGGGGAGCTCCTACGAGCAGTACTTC CASSVGRGSSYEQYF
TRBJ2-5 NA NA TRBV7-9 TGTGCCAGCAGTTACAGTGACCAAGAGACCCAGTACTTC CASSYSDQETQYF
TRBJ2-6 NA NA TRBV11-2 TGTGCCAGCAGCTTAGATAGCTCTGGGGCCAACGTCCTGACTTTC CASSLDSSGANVLTF
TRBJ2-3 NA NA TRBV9 TGTGCCAGCAGCGTGTTTCAGGGTAGTACAGATACGCAGTATTTT CASSVFQGSTDTQYF
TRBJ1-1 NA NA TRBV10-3 TGTGCCATCAGTGCGTCGGGGAGCGCTGAAGCTTTCTTT CAISASGSAEAFF
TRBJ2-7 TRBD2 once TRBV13 TGTGCCAGTCGTAGGCTAGCGGGCGACTACGAGCAGTACTTC CASRRLAGDYEQYF
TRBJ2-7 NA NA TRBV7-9 TGTGCCAGCAGCCCAGACCTCGGGATTTACGAGCAGTACTTC CASSPDLGIYEQYF
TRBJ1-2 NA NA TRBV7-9 TGTGCCAGCAGCTTATCGGACAGATATGGGGGGGATGGCTACACCTTC CASSLSDRYGGDGYTF
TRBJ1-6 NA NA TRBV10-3 TGTGCCATCAGTGACCGGGGAGGGTCCTATAATTCACCCCTCCACTTT CAISDRGGSYNSPLHF
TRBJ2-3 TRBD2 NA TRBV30 TGTGCCTGGAGGGCTGGGGACGGGGGGGCCGAAGATACGCAGTATTTT CAWRAGDGGAEDTQYF
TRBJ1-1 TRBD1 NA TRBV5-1 TGCGCCAGCACCGAACAGGGGGCGAACACTGAAGCTTTCTTT CASTEQGANTEAFF
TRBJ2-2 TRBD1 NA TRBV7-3 TGTGCCAGCAGCCCCGGACAGGGGAACACCGGGGAGCTGTTTTTT CASSPGQGNTGELFF
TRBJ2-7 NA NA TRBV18 TGTGCCAGCTCACCACTCTCCCTCCGGAGCTCCTACGAGCAGTACTTC CASSPLSLRSSYEQYF
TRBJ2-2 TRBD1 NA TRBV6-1 TGTGCCAGCAAGCCTGACAGGGGGGCAACCGGGGAGCTGTTTTTT CASKPDRGATGELFF
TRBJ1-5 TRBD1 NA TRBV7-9 TGTGCCAGCAGCCCCGGGACAGGGGATCAGCCCCAGCATTTT CASSPGTGDQPQHF
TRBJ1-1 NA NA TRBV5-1 TGCGCCAGCAGCTTGGTGCAGGGTGGAGCTGAAGCTTTCTTT CASSLVQGGAEAFF
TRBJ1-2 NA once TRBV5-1 TGCGCCAGCAGCTTGGGACAGGCGGGCTACACCTTC CASSLGQAGYTF
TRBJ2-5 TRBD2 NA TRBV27 TGTGCCAGCAGGCGAGGCGGGGGGGCGGGAGAGGAGACCCAGTACTTC CASRRGGGAGEETQYF
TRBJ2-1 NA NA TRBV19 TGTGCCAGTAGTACGTCTTTGGCGGGGCTCGCAACGGATGAGCAGTTCTTC CASSTSLAGLATDEQFF
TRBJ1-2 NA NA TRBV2 TGTGCCAGCAAAACGCGAGATTCAGGGAACTATGGCTACACCTTC CASKTRDSGNYGYTF
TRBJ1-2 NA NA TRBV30 TGTGCCAGATCGGCCTCACCCAGGGGTAACTATGGCTACACCTTC CARSASPRGNYGYTF
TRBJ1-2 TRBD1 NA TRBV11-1 TGTGCCAGCAGCTCACCGACAGGGCATGGCTACACCTTC CASSSPTGHGYTF
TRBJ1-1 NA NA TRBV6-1 TGTGCCACCCAGAGGGCGAACACTGAAGCTTTCTTT CATQRANTEAFF
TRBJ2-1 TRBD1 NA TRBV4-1 TGCGCCAGCAGCTCACAGGGGGCGGACTACAATGAGCAGTTCTTC CASSSQGADYNEQFF
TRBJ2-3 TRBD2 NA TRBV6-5 TGTGCCAGCAGTGGACTAGCGGGCACAGATACGCAGTATTTT CASSGLAGTDTQYF
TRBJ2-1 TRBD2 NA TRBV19 TGTGCCTCTTCACTAGCGGGCTTCTACAATGAGCAGTTCTTC CASSLAGFYNEQFF
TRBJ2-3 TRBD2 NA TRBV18 TGTGCCAGCTCACCAACTAGCGGGGGGCGGACAGATACGCAGTATTTT CASSPTSGGRTDTQYF
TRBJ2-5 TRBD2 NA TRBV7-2 TGTGCCAGCAGCTTAGCCCCCGGCGGGAGGGAGACCCAGTACTTC CASSLAPGGRETQYF
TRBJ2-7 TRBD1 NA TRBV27 TGTGCCAGCAGTTTAAGGACAGGGTCTTACGAGCAGTACTTC CASSLRTGSYEQYF
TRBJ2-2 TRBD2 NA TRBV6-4 TGTGCCAGCGGGAAAACCGGGACTAGCGGAAACACCGGGGAGCTGTTTTTT CASGKTGTSGNTGELFF
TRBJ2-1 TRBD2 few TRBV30 TGTGCCTGGAGTGCAGCGGGGGGGCGGCAGTTCTTC CAWSAAGGRQFF
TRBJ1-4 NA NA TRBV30 TGTGCCTGGAGTGCCCTTAAGGCGGGGAGTGAAAAACTGTTTTTT CAWSALKAGSEKLFF
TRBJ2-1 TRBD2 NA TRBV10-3 TGTGCCATCAGTGAGTCGGGGCGGGAGGGCCCTGGTGAGCAGTTCTTC CAISESGREGPGEQFF